The 30 T cell receptor beta chains in this list originate from one sample, sequenced in a study of cytomegalovirus exposure and HLA in healthy donors (TCRdb year 2017). Libraries were prepared through the immunoSEQ multiplex PCR assay. The multiplex PCR relied on a mix of 60 forward primers for TCR Vbeta segments and 13 reverse primers for TCR Jbeta segments. Here the immuneACCESS table is served through TCRdb, limited to in-frame sequences with V and J called. Missing clones are a known gap in these copies; in checked studies unresolved V genes cover under half, and the rest lacks a known reason. In all, the sample holds 100,000 to 150,000 clones, and approximately 82% of those were seen once. Jointly, the top ten make up approximately 1.5% of the sample. The sequenced sample consisted of PBMCs. The source of these receptors is a female donor in good health and CMV-seronegative.

The chain has TRBV7-6 and TRBJ1-2; weak D call: TRBD1 (6 bases). The V end was cut by 3 bases, the J end by 3 bases, with 20 bases between. CDR1 is SGHVS, CDR2 FNYEAQ, per germline. This CDR3 contains 17 residues. This CDR3 is CASSFRSRPGDHYGYTF. The CDR3 DNA follows: TGTGCCAGCAGCTTTAGATCCCGCCCAGGGGATCACTATGGCTACACCTTC.

The V and J genes are TRBV5-1 and TRBJ2-7, with 8 bases lining up with TRBD1. The CDR3 has 13 residues. Germline CDR1 and CDR2: SGHRS and YFSETQ. Trimming cost V 0 bases and J 7 bases; bases outside gene matches: 3. As DNA, the CDR3 is TGCGCCAGCAGCTTGGGGACAGGGTGGGAGCAGTACTTC. Encoded protein: CASSLGTGWEQYF. Full variable domain (rest looked up from reference TRBV5-1 and TRBJ2-7): KAGVTQTPRYLIKTRGQQVTLSCSPISGHRSVSWYQQTPGQGLQFLFEYFSETQRNKGNFPGRFSGRQFSNSRSEMNVSTLELGDSALYLCASSLGTGWEQYFGPGTRLTVT.

The CDR3 here is CASSEVRQVSEQYF. The CDR3 nucleotides are TGTGCCAGCAGTGAGGTGCGACAGGTATCGGAGCAGTACTTC. The chain has TRBV2 and TRBJ2-5; D perhaps matches TRBD1 (6 bases). Looked up from germline, CDR1 is SNHLY and CDR2 is FYNNEI. Trimming removed 3 bases from V and 11 bases from J, with 19 bases in between. The CDR3 runs to 14 residues.

The chain uses TRBV7-9 and TRBJ2-1, with 10 bases lining up with TRBD2. Germline trimming cut 3 bases from V and 5 bases from J; bases unmatched to any gene: 10. The CDR3 loop spans 17 amino acids. CDR1 is SEHNR, CDR2 FQNEAQ, per germline (reference sequence). The CDR3 nucleotides are TGTGCCAGCAGCTTGGGGGGCGGGACTAGCGCACACAATGAGCAGTTCTTC. Amino acids: CASSLGGGTSAHNEQFF.

This chain joins TRBV7-2 and TRBJ1-2; 10 bases match TRBD1. Germline values: CDR1 SGHTA, CDR2 FQGNSA. CDR3 length: 15 residues. V gave up 5 bases and J gave up 2 bases; unmatched junction bases: 5. Here the CDR3 DNA reads TGTGCCAGCAGCCACGACAGGGGGCAAAACTATGGCTACACCTTC. This codes for CASSHDRGQNYGYTF.

This clone was detected only a few times. The gene calls are TRBV7-2 and TRBJ2-7, with 8 bases matching TRBD2. Germline V gene data show CDR1 as SGHTA and CDR2 as FQGNSA. The CDR3 consists of 15 residues. V trimming: 1 base; J trimming: 4 bases; junction bases outside the gene matches: 6. This CDR3 is CASSLVGSGMYEQYF. CDR3 in DNA: TGTGCCAGCAGCTTAGTAGGTAGCGGGATGTACGAGCAGTACTTC.

J is TRBJ1-1 and V is TRBV4-3, with 7 bases identical to TRBD1. CDR1 is LGHNA, CDR2 YSLEER, per germline. The CDR3 runs 16 residues. V was clipped by 0 bases and J by 4 bases; unmatched bases: 8. The CDR3 reads CASSQDLQGGSTEAFF. As DNA, the CDR3 is TGCGCCAGCAGCCAAGATCTCCAGGGGGGAAGCACTGAAGCTTTCTTT.

V and J are TRBV6-5 and TRBJ2-5, with a tentative D call TRBD2 (5 bases). Per the germline V gene, CDR1 is MNHEY and CDR2 is SVGAGI. The V end was cut by 4 bases, the J end by 7 bases, with 13 bases between. This CDR3 spans 13 amino acids. In nucleotides, the CDR3 is TGTGCCAGCAGTTTGTGGGGTGCGGGGACCCAGTACTTC. This sequence encodes CASSLWGAGTQYF.

The rearrangement uses TRBV18 and TRBJ1-2, with 7 bases fitting TRBD1. This CDR3 is 16 amino acids long. The V gene's germline CDR1 is KGHSH and CDR2 LQKENI. The V and J ends lost 3 bases and 3 bases, in that order; junction bases with no gene match: 10. The CDR3 DNA is TGTGCCAGCTCACCGTTACAGGGGCGGTTTGACTATGGCTACACCTTC. This codes for CASSPLQGRFDYGYTF. Full variable domain (missing parts from reference TRBV18 and TRBJ1-2): NAGVMQNPRHLVRRRGQEARLRCSPMKGHSHVYWYRQLPEEGLKFMVYLQKENIIDESGMPKERFSAEFPKEGPSILRIQQVVRGDSAAYFCASSPLQGRFDYGYTFGSGTRLTVV.

This clone showed up just a few times. This chain links TRBV10-3 with TRBJ1-5, with D perhaps TRBD1 (6 bases). Trimming stripped 3 bases from V and 2 bases from J, with 14 bases between. The CDR3 has 16 residues. Germline assignment: CDR1 ENHRY and CDR2 SYGVKD. The CDR3 DNA sequence: TGTGCCATCAGTGAAACACAGGGTGGGGGCAATCAGCCCCAGCATTTT. This gives the protein CAISETQGGGNQPQHF.

CDR3 loop: CASSRKQGTPENTGELFF. CDR3 coding DNA: TGTGCCAGCAGCCGCAAACAAGGGACACCGGAGAACACCGGGGAGCTGTTTTTT. V usage is TRBV4-2 and J usage is TRBJ2-2; maybe TRBD1 (6 bases). The CDR3 totals 18 residues. Germline-derived CDR1 and CDR2 are LGHNA and YNFKEQ. With 4 bases removed from V and 1 base from J, the gap between germline ends came to 19 bases.

The rearrangement links TRBV6-5 to TRBJ2-5; TRBD1 agrees at 7 bases. The J call is uncertain, as TRBJ2-7 better fits the DNA end. Germline lookup yields CDR1 MNHEY and CDR2 SVGAGI. CDR3 size: 11 residues. The CDR3 spells CASRTGYEQYF. The DNA for the CDR3 is TGTGCCAGCAGGACAGGGTACGAGCAGTACTTC.

The rearrangement joins TRBV9 to TRBJ2-3, with D perhaps matching TRBD2 (5 bases). This CDR3 region has 16 residues. Looked up from germline, CDR1 is SGDLS and CDR2 is YYNGEE. Trimming removed 0 bases at V and 3 bases at J, with 14 bases between. The CDR3 region is CASSVVGVWATDTQYF. In DNA, the CDR3 is TGTGCCAGCAGCGTAGTCGGGGTTTGGGCGACAGATACGCAGTATTTT.

The V and J genes are TRBV9 and TRBJ2-7; TRBD2 matches 13 bases. With V trimmed by 4 bases and J by 5 bases, 6 bases remained unmatched. This CDR3 contains 15 residues. The germline CDR1 and CDR2 sequences are SGDLS and YYNGEE. CDR3 bases: TGTGCCAGCAGCCAACTAGCGGGAGGGCGTGACGAGCAGTACTTC. Encoded protein: CASSQLAGGRDEQYF.

The chain joins TRBV4-2 to TRBJ2-5; 11 nucleotides match TRBD1. Germline V lookup: CDR1 LGHNA, CDR2 YNFKEQ. The CDR3 is made up of 16 amino acids. J gave up 5 bases and V 0 bases, and 5 bases lay outside the gene matches. The CDR3 region has the DNA TGTGCCAGCAGCCAAGATGGACAGGGGGCGAGGGAGACCCAGTACTTC. The encoded protein is CASSQDGQGARETQYF.

The rearrangement joins TRBV30 to TRBJ2-7; possibly TRBD2 for D (6 bases). This CDR3 spans 11 amino acids. CDR1 and CDR2 (germline): GTSNPN, SVGIG (reference sequence). The V end lost 1 base, the J end lost 6 bases, and 7 bases lay between the germline ends. The CDR3 DNA sequence: TGTGCCTGGAGTGACGGGGGCGAGCAGTACTTC. Protein sequence: CAWSDGGEQYF. The entire variable domain, with the rest obtained from reference TRBV30 and TRBJ2-7, is as follows: SQTIHQWPATLVQPVGSPLSLECTVEGTSNPNLYWYRQAAGRGLQLLFYSVGIGQISSEVPQNLSASRPQDRQFILSSKKLLLSDSGFYLCAWSDGGEQYFGPGTRLTVT.

This chain links TRBV10-1 with TRBJ2-5; unclear D gene. The last part of the DNA fits TRBJ2-7 better; the J call may be wrong. The CDR3 has 14 residues. Germline V gene sequence: CDR1 WNHNN, CDR2 SYGVQD (reference sequence). As DNA, the CDR3 is TGCGCCAGCAGTGAGCGCCTCCGGTCCTACGAGCAGTACTTC. Translated: CASSERLRSYEQYF.

The rearrangement uses TRBV27 and TRBJ2-2; D perhaps matches TRBD1 (5 bases). There are 15 residues in the CDR3. In germline, CDR1 is MNHEY, CDR2 SMNVEV (reference sequence). Deletions cut 6 bases from V and 0 bases from J, with 11 bases between. The CDR3 region has the DNA TGTGCCAGCAGAGGGGTAGGGGCGAACACCGGGGAGCTGTTTTTT. As protein: CASRGVGANTGELFF.

The chain combines TRBV4-1 with TRBJ1-2, with 7 bases identical to TRBD1. Germline V gene data show CDR1 as MGHRA and CDR2 as YSYEKL. V shed 2 bases and J 3 bases; nucleotides not matched to a gene: 6. The CDR3 totals 15 residues. The CDR3 protein is CASSQPQTGYYGYTF. In nucleotides, the CDR3 is TGCGCCAGCAGCCAACCCCAGACAGGGTACTATGGCTACACCTTC.

This chain links TRBV19 with TRBJ1-5, with D possibly TRBD1 on 5 matching bases. V gave up 6 bases and J gave up 0 bases, with 12 bases separating them. The germline V gene has CDR1 LNHDA and CDR2 SQIVND (reference sequence). The CDR3 has 15 amino acids. This chain's CDR3 is CASSKGDYSNQPQHF. CDR3 nucleotides: TGTGCCAGTAGCAAAGGGGACTATAGCAATCAGCCCCAGCATTTT.

This clone showed up just a few times. The chain joins TRBV7-9 to TRBJ2-7; the match to TRBD2 covers 11 bases. CDR1 SEHNR and CDR2 FQNEAQ come from the germline V gene (reference sequence). The CDR3 covers 16 residues. V lost 5 bases and J lost 5; bases outside the gene matches: 11. The chain's CDR3 is CASSPGTSGSRNEQYF. CDR3 bases: TGTGCCAGCAGCCCCGGCACTAGCGGGAGCAGGAACGAGCAGTACTTC.

The CDR3: CAWIPDTSHNYGYTF. DNA of the CDR3: TGTGCCTGGATACCGGACACTTCCCACAACTATGGCTACACCTTC. The rearrangement joins TRBV30 to TRBJ1-2; possibly TRBD1 for D (5 bases). The CDR3 is made up of 15 amino acids. In germline, CDR1 is GTSNPN, CDR2 SVGIG (reference sequence). V lost 4 bases to trimming and J lost 2 bases, with 17 bases between them.

The chain couples TRBV29-1 to TRBJ2-7; 9 nucleotides align to TRBD1. The CDR3 contains 15 residues. CDR1 and CDR2 (germline): SQVTM, ANQGSEA. J lost 6 bases, V lost 1 base, and 10 bases had no gene match. CDR3 in DNA: TGCAGCGTTGAAGTTGGAACAGGGGGCGCGTTCGAGCAGTACTTC. Its translation is CSVEVGTGGAFEQYF.

This sequence joins TRBV11-2 and TRBJ2-7, with 9 bases aligning to TRBD2. Per germline, CDR1 SGHAT and CDR2 FQNNGV. The V and J ends lost 6 bases and 3 bases, in that order; junction bases with no gene match: 9. The CDR3 contains 15 residues. Here the CDR3 reads CASRSPASGNYEQYF. In nucleotides, the CDR3 is TGTGCCAGCAGATCACCGGCTAGCGGGAACTACGAGCAGTACTTC.

The chain couples TRBV27 to TRBJ2-2, with D unclear. This CDR3 comprises 13 residues. Between the trimmed V and J ends, which lost 3 bases and 4 bases, there was a span of 6 bases. Germline CDR1 is MNHEY and CDR2 is SMNVEV (reference sequence). The CDR3, as DNA: TGTGCCAGCAGTTTCCGAGGCACCGGGGAGCTGTTTTTT. Protein: CASSFRGTGELFF.

The chain recombines TRBV4-1 with TRBJ1-5; weak D call: TRBD1 (6 bases). The length of the CDR3 is 14 residues. The germline gives CDR1 MGHRA, CDR2 YSYEKL. Trimming took 1 base from V and 3 from J, leaving 7 bases between them. CDR3 nucleotides: TGCGCCAGCAGCCAAGGACAGGTCAATCAGCCCCAGCATTTT. It yields the protein CASSQGQVNQPQHF.

This clone was seen just once. J is TRBJ2-7 and V is TRBV5-1, with D possibly TRBD1 on 6 matching bases. Trimming took 2 bases from V and 6 from J, leaving 18 bases between them. This CDR3 contains 15 residues. Germline assignment: CDR1 SGHRS and CDR2 YFSETQ. The CDR3 coding sequence is TGCGCCAGCAGCTTCCCCGGGACATATAGGAGCGAGCAGTACTTC. Translating it yields CASSFPGTYRSEQYF. The whole variable domain, filled in from reference TRBV5-1 and TRBJ2-7, reads KAGVTQTPRYLIKTRGQQVTLSCSPISGHRSVSWYQQTPGQGLQFLFEYFSETQRNKGNFPGRFSGRQFSNSRSEMNVSTLELGDSALYLCASSFPGTYRSEQYFGPGTRLTVT.

This chain links TRBV7-9 with TRBJ2-1; 11 positions agree with TRBD2. V was pared by 1 base and J by 9 bases, with 14 bases of the junction left unmatched. There are 18 residues in the CDR3. Germline V CDR1 and CDR2: SEHNR, FQNEAQ (reference sequence). For the CDR3, the DNA is TGTGCCAGCAGCTTAGGTACTAGCGGGAGAGTTTTATTGGTTGAGCAGTTCTTC. Translating gives CASSLGTSGRVLLVEQFF.

This rearrangement joins TRBV29-1 to TRBJ1-1; D not certain. The CDR3 is 12 amino acids. V gave up 4 bases and J gave up 4 bases, with 10 bases separating them. Per the germline V gene, CDR1 is SQVTM and CDR2 is ANQGSEA. DNA for the CDR3: TGCAGCGTTGTCGGGTCCCTCACTGAAGCTTTCTTT. Protein: CSVVGSLTEAFF. The full variable domain, its missing parts supplied by reference TRBV29-1 and TRBJ1-1, is SAVISQKPSRDICQRGTSLTIQCQVDSQVTMMFWYRQQPGQSLTLIATANQGSEATYESGFVIDKFPISRPNLTFSTLTVSNMSPEDSSIYLCSVVGSLTEAFFGQGTRLTVV.

J is TRBJ2-2 and V is TRBV18; no firm D call. This CDR3 has 14 residues. V lost 2 bases, J lost 5 bases, and 9 bases lay in between. Germline CDR1 reads KGHSH; CDR2 reads LQKENI. CDR3 bases: TGTGCCAGCTCACCAGGGTTCGGGACCGGGGAGCTGTTTTTT. Its translation is CASSPGFGTGELFF. Full variable domain (rest looked up from reference TRBV18 and TRBJ2-2): NAGVMQNPRHLVRRRGQEARLRCSPMKGHSHVYWYRQLPEEGLKFMVYLQKENIIDESGMPKERFSAEFPKEGPSILRIQQVVRGDSAAYFCASSPGFGTGELFFGEGSRLTVL.